These T cell receptor beta chains were read from a single sample in a study of Ad26.COV2.S vaccination and SARS-CoV-2 variants. Repertoires were generated with immunoSEQ multiplex PCR, while TCRdb's copy carries only in-frame clones and drops some. The profile covers around 250,000 clones, with roughly 89% appearing a single time and roughly 3% taken by the ten largest. Sequencing was performed on peripheral blood, taken in a trial of Ad26.COV2.S vaccine versus placebo. These receptors were obtained from a person between 18 and 59 years old who received the Ad26.COV2.S COVID-19 vaccine or a placebo. The CDR3 runs from the conserved cysteine through the conserved F or W. A D gene is named only where the DNA matches it firmly. Clone sizes are given selectively: once, few, many, or a class where the clone is expanded.

size: .
D: .
V: TRBV7-2
J: TRBJ1-5
DNA: TGTGCCAGCAGCTTAGACGGACGGAATCAGCCCCAGCATTTT
CDR3: CASSLDGRNQPQHF

size: .
D: .
V: TRBV4-3
J: TRBJ2-7
DNA: TGCGCCAGCAGCCGAAGCGGCGGGGGCAGCGAGCAGTACTTC
CDR3: CASSRSGGGSEQYF

size: .
D: TRBD1
V: TRBV27
J: TRBJ1-1
DNA: TGTGCCAGCAGTACTGACAGGGTAGAGTCCACTGAAGCTTTCTTT
CDR3: CASSTDRVESTEAFF

size: .
D: TRBD1
V: TRBV7-9
J: TRBJ2-3
DNA: TGTGCCAGCAGCTTGAACAGGGGGCGCATAGGAGATACGCAGTATTTT
CDR3: CASSLNRGRIGDTQYF

size: .
D: TRBD2
V: TRBV5-4
J: TRBJ2-3
DNA: TGTGCCAGCAGCTTGCTCCTAGCGGGCGCATTCACAGATACGCAGTATTTT
CDR3: CASSLLLAGAFTDTQYF

size: .
D: TRBD2
V: TRBV5-1
J: TRBJ2-2
DNA: TGCGCCAGCAGCTTAGCTAGCGGGAGGCTCGGGGAGCTGTTTTTT
CDR3: CASSLASGRLGELFF

size: .
D: .
V: TRBV5-6
J: TRBJ1-5
DNA: TGTGCCAGCAGCTTAGGGGGAGGCAATCAGCCCCAGCATTTT
CDR3: CASSLGGGNQPQHF

size: .
D: .
V: TRBV11-1
J: TRBJ2-3
DNA: TGTGCCAGCAGCCCAGGGCCTGGGGGCGGCACAGATACGCAGTATTTT
CDR3: CASSPGPGGGTDTQYF

size: .
D: .
V: TRBV24-1
J: TRBJ2-5
DNA: TGTGCCACCAGCCCCACAGCGGGTGAGGGTGGCGAGACCCAGTACTTC
CDR3: CATSPTAGEGGETQYF

size: .
D: .
V: TRBV6-1
J: TRBJ1-5
DNA: TGTGCCAGCAGTGAAGACCGCGGTCAGCCCCAGCATTTT
CDR3: CASSEDRGQPQHF

size: .
D: TRBD1
V: TRBV4-3
J: TRBJ1-2
DNA: TGCGCCAGCAGCCCTAACAGGGGGCCTAACTATGGCTACACCTTC
CDR3: CASSPNRGPNYGYTF

size: once
D: TRBD1
V: TRBV2
J: TRBJ2-5
DNA: TGTGCCAGCAGTGAAGTGGGGACAGTAGTTTTGCGGACCCAGTACTTC
CDR3: CASSEVGTVVLRTQYF

size: .
D: .
V: TRBV2
J: TRBJ2-1
DNA: TGTGCCAGCAGTGGGAGATTAGCCCCCCTCCATGAGCAGTTCTTC
CDR3: CASSGRLAPLHEQFF

size: .
D: TRBD2
V: TRBV27
J: TRBJ2-1
DNA: TGTGCCAGCAGTCTAATGGCGGGAGGGTGGTACAATGAGCAGTTCTTC
CDR3: CASSLMAGGWYNEQFF

size: once
D: .
V: TRBV5-4
J: TRBJ2-1
DNA: TGTGCCAGCAGCCCCAAACGTGGGGGGCCCTACTACAATGAGCAGTTCTTC
CDR3: CASSPKRGGPYYNEQFF

size: .
D: .
V: TRBV7-2
J: TRBJ2-7
DNA: TGTGCCAGCAGCTTACAGGGTACCTACGAGCAGTACTTC
CDR3: CASSLQGTYEQYF

size: .
D: .
V: TRBV6-5
J: TRBJ2-1
DNA: TGTGCCACCAGGTCCATGAATGAGCAGTTCTTC
CDR3: CATRSMNEQFF

size: few
D: .
V: TRBV2
J: TRBJ2-5
DNA: TGTGCCAGCAGTGTGGGACTCGGACAAGAGACCCAGTACTTC
CDR3: CASSVGLGQETQYF

size: .
D: .
V: TRBV7-3
J: TRBJ2-2
DNA: TGTGCCAGCAGCCCGAGGTCGGGCGGGGCCGGGGAGCTGTTTTTT
CDR3: CASSPRSGGAGELFF

size: .
D: .
V: TRBV13
J: TRBJ2-1
DNA: TGTGCCAGCAGCTTGGGGAAATTCAATGAGCAGTTCTTC
CDR3: CASSLGKFNEQFF

size: .
D: .
V: TRBV19
J: TRBJ1-2
DNA: TGTGCCAGTAGCCGGGCATCGTTGACATACGTCTATGGCTACACCTTC
CDR3: CASSRASLTYVYGYTF

size: .
D: .
V: TRBV4-3
J: TRBJ2-1
DNA: TGCGCCAGCAGCTCCCTGGGGGCTAGCGATGAGCAGTTCTTC
CDR3: CASSSLGASDEQFF

size: .
D: TRBD1
V: TRBV30
J: TRBJ1-3
DNA: TGTGCCTCCTCCCACAGGGGCTTATCTGGAAACACCATATATTTT
CDR3: CASSHRGLSGNTIYF

size: .
D: TRBD1
V: TRBV7-2
J: TRBJ1-4
DNA: TGTGCCAGTCGACAGGGGACGGCTAATGAAAAACTGTTTTTT
CDR3: CASRQGTANEKLFF

size: .
D: TRBD1
V: TRBV5-6
J: TRBJ2-5
DNA: TGTGCCAGCAGCTTGGGGGACAGGGGAGAGACCCAGTACTTC
CDR3: CASSLGDRGETQYF

size: .
D: TRBD2
V: TRBV7-2
J: TRBJ2-7
DNA: TGTGCCAGCAGCTTCCCACCAAGAGCCCCTAGCGGGGGCGAGCAGTACTTC
CDR3: CASSFPPRAPSGGEQYF

size: .
D: .
V: TRBV20-1
J: TRBJ1-2
DNA: TGCAGTGCCAGTACAGGGACTAACTATGGCTACACCTTC
CDR3: CSASTGTNYGYTF

size: .
D: .
V: TRBV6-4
J: TRBJ1-1
DNA: TGTGCCAGCAGTGACACTGGACAGAAAGGGGCTTTCTTT
CDR3: CASSDTGQKGAFF

size: .
D: TRBD2
V: TRBV18
J: TRBJ2-2
DNA: TGTGCCAGCTCACCACGGGAGGGCCCCGGGGAGCTGTTTTTT
CDR3: CASSPREGPGELFF

size: .
D: .
V: TRBV5-1
J: TRBJ2-7
DNA: TGCGCCAGCAGACAGGGCTGGCACGAGCAGTACTTC
CDR3: CASRQGWHEQYF

size: .
D: TRBD1
V: TRBV7-9
J: TRBJ2-2
DNA: TGTGCCAGCAGCTCAAGCCGAAAGGAGGGACAGGCGAACACCGGGGAGCTGTTTTTT
CDR3: CASSSSRKEGQANTGELFF

size: few
D: TRBD1
V: TRBV19
J: TRBJ1-5
DNA: TGTGCCAGTAGTATATCTACCGCCGGGACAGTGAGTAGGAGCAATCAGCCCCAGCATTTT
CDR3: CASSISTAGTVSRSNQPQHF

size: .
D: .
V: TRBV29-1
J: TRBJ2-5
DNA: TGCAGCGTTGATTTTCCCGGACGGGAGACCCAGTACTTC
CDR3: CSVDFPGRETQYF

size: .
D: .
V: TRBV5-1
J: TRBJ2-6
DNA: TGCGCCAGCAGCTTGGGGACAGAGAGCTCTGGGGCCAACGTCCTGACTTTC
CDR3: CASSLGTESSGANVLTF

size: once
D: .
V: TRBV10-1
J: TRBJ2-7
DNA: TGCGCCAGCTGGCCACAGGGCTCAGCGGGTGGTTACGAGCAGTACTTC
CDR3: CASWPQGSAGGYEQYF

size: .
D: .
V: TRBV19
J: TRBJ2-5
DNA: TGTGCCAGTAGTATAGACCCTCACAGGGACCAAGAGACCCAGTACTTC
CDR3: CASSIDPHRDQETQYF

size: .
D: .
V: TRBV30
J: TRBJ1-3
DNA: TGTGCCTGCCTTCGACAGCCTTCCTCTGGAAACACCATATATTTT
CDR3: CACLRQPSSGNTIYF

size: .
D: .
V: TRBV7-2
J: TRBJ1-1
DNA: TGTGCCAGCAGCCTGAACCTTGGCGACACTGAAGCTTTCTTT
CDR3: CASSLNLGDTEAFF

size: .
D: .
V: TRBV6-5
J: TRBJ2-1
DNA: TGTGCCAGCAGTATTAGCGCCGCCCCCTACAATGAGCAGTTCTTC
CDR3: CASSISAAPYNEQFF

size: .
D: .
V: TRBV18
J: TRBJ1-2
DNA: TGTGCCAGCTCACCACCGATCCAGAACTATGGCTACACCTTC
CDR3: CASSPPIQNYGYTF

size: .
D: .
V: TRBV5-4
J: TRBJ1-2
DNA: TGTGCCAGCTTCCCCAGCAATAACAATCGGCGGTATGGCTACACCTTC
CDR3: CASFPSNNNRRYGYTF

size: .
D: .
V: TRBV19
J: TRBJ1-2
DNA: TGTGCCAGTAGTCTTGGGGCTGGCTACACCTTC
CDR3: CASSLGAGYTF